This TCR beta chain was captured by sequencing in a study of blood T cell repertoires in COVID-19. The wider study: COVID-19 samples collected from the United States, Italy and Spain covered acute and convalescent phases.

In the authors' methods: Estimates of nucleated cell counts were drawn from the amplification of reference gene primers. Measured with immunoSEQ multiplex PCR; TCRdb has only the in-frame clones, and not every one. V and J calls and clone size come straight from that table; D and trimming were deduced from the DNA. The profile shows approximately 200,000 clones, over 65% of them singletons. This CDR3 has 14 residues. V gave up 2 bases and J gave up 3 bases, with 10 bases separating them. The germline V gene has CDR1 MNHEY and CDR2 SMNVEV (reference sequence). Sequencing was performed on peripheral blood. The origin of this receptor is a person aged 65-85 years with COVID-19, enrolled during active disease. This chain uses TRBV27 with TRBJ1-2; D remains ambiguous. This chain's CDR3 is CASSLKPRYYGYTF. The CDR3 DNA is TGTGCCAGCAGTTTAAAGCCCCGATACTATGGCTACACCTTC.